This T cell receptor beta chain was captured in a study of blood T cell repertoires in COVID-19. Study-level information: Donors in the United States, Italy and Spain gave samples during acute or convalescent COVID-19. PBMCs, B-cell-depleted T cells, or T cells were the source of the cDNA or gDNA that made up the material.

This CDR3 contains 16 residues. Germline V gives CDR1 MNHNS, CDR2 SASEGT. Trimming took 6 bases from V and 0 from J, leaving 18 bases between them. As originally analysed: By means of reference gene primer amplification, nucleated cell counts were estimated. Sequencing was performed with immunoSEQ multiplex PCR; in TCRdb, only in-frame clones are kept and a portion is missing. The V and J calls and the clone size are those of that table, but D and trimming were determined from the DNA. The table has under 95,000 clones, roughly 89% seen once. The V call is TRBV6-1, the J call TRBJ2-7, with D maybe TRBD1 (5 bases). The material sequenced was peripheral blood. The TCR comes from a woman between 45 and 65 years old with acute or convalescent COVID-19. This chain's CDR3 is CASRESLGADSYEQYF. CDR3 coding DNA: TGTGCCAGCAGAGAAAGCCTAGGGGCGGACTCCTACGAGCAGTACTTC.